This T cell receptor beta chain was sequenced for a study of read filtering for tumor transcriptome and immune sequencing. Overall study context: Whole-transcriptome libraries were prepared after DNase treatment. Per sample, TCR-region reads ranged about 4 to 11 million by IR-seq, about 75 to 1273 by RNA-seq. Study observations and caveats: Sorted CD138-negative bone marrow cells were not purified T cells.

About this clonotype: Its target is not known.

This library used around 0.4 ug RNA and molecular barcoded adaptors spanning alpha/delta and beta/gamma chains. One entry per CDR3 protein results from TCRdb running MiXCR on the reads. The sample lists tens of thousands of distinct CDR3 sequences, 20% to 25% occurring once. Bone marrow was sampled from every patient at the time of active disease. The germline CDR1 and CDR2 sequences are LGHDT and YNNKEL (reference sequence). Trimming stripped 2 bases from V and 3 bases from J, with 9 bases between. The CDR3 loop spans 14 amino acids. This receptor was taken from a donor at least 40 years old with multiple myeloma. The sample was a population of CD138-negative cells sorted from bone marrow. This chain uses TRBV3-1 with TRBJ2-3; D is possibly TRBD1 (5 bases). CDR3 protein: CASSQRGQTDTQYF. Written as DNA, the CDR3 is TGTGCCAGCAGCCAAAGGGGCCAAACAGATACGCAGTATTTT.